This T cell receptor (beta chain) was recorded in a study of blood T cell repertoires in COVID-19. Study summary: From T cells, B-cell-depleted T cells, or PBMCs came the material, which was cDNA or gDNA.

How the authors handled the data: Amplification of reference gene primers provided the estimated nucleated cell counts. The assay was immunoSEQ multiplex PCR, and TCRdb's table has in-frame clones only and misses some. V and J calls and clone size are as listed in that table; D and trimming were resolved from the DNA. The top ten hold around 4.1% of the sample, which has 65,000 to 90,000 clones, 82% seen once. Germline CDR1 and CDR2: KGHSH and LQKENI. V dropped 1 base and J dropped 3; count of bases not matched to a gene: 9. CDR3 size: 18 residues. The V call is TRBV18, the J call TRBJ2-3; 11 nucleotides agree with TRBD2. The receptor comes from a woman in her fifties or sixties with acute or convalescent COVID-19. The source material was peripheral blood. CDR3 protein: CASSPRELAGVGTDTQYF. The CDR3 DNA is TGTGCCAGCTCACCACGGGAACTAGCGGGGGTTGGGACAGATACGCAGTATTTT.